This is a list of T cell receptor beta chains from one sample in a study of memory CD4+ T cells and cytomegalovirus serostatus. Sequenced by immunoSEQ multiplex PCR; TCRdb stores in-frame clones only, minus some. The sample has 40,000 to 45,000 clones, 76% seen once. The specimen was memory CD4+ T cells from blood. All receptors come from an adult in good health and CMV-seronegative. Each CDR3 is given with its conserved first and last residue. A D gene is named only where the DNA matches it firmly. Clone size is stated in some rows and not others, as once, few, many or a class when expanded.

V gene: TRBV2; clone size: once; J gene: TRBJ2-2; D gene: TRBD2; CDR3 protein: CASSALAGGQAGELFF; CDR3 DNA: TGTGCCAGCAGTGCACTAGCGGGGGGGCAGGCCGGGGAGCTGTTTTTT
V gene: TRBV19; clone size: NA; J gene: TRBJ2-1; D gene: TRBD1; CDR3 protein: CASSTWDSSYNEQFF; CDR3 DNA: TGTGCCAGTAGTACTTGGGACAGTTCCTACAATGAGCAGTTCTTC
V gene: TRBV2; clone size: NA; J gene: TRBJ2-7; D gene: NA; CDR3 protein: CASSIQGREYF; CDR3 DNA: TGTGCCAGCAGTATACAGGGGAGGGAGTACTTC
V gene: TRBV6-1; clone size: NA; J gene: TRBJ2-4; D gene: NA; CDR3 protein: CASSDTGGYIQYF; CDR3 DNA: TGTGCCAGCAGTGACACCGGCGGCTACATTCAGTACTTC
V gene: TRBV18; clone size: NA; J gene: TRBJ1-1; D gene: NA; CDR3 protein: CASSPSSSGNTEAFF; CDR3 DNA: TGTGCCAGCTCACCATCTAGCAGCGGGAACACTGAAGCTTTCTTT
V gene: TRBV6-1; clone size: NA; J gene: TRBJ2-7; D gene: TRBD2; CDR3 protein: CASSGASGAYEQYF; CDR3 DNA: TGTGCCAGCAGTGGTGCTAGCGGGGCTTACGAGCAGTACTTC
V gene: TRBV2; clone size: NA; J gene: TRBJ1-5; D gene: TRBD1; CDR3 protein: CASSGGTGRLQPQHF; CDR3 DNA: TGTGCCAGCAGTGGGGGGACAGGGCGCCTTCAGCCCCAGCATTTT
V gene: TRBV10-3; clone size: NA; J gene: TRBJ2-1; D gene: NA; CDR3 protein: CAISENYNEQFF; CDR3 DNA: TGTGCCATCAGTGAGAACTACAATGAGCAGTTCTTC
V gene: TRBV5-1; clone size: NA; J gene: TRBJ1-1; D gene: TRBD1; CDR3 protein: CASSFWAGGLTSNTEAFF; CDR3 DNA: TGCGCCAGCAGCTTTTGGGCAGGGGGACTGACCTCGAACACTGAAGCTTTCTTT
V gene: TRBV6-6; clone size: once; J gene: TRBJ1-4; D gene: TRBD1; CDR3 protein: CASSYTGQGAEKLFF; CDR3 DNA: TGTGCCAGCAGTTACACGGGACAGGGGGCTGAAAAACTGTTTTTT
V gene: TRBV18; clone size: NA; J gene: TRBJ2-2; D gene: NA; CDR3 protein: CASSPTRVDTGELFF; CDR3 DNA: TGTGCCAGCTCACCAACCAGGGTGGACACCGGGGAGCTGTTTTTT
V gene: TRBV28; clone size: NA; J gene: TRBJ1-5; D gene: TRBD1; CDR3 protein: CASSPTGGDQPQHF; CDR3 DNA: TGTGCCAGCAGTCCGACAGGGGGAGATCAGCCCCAGCATTTT
V gene: TRBV5-1; clone size: NA; J gene: TRBJ1-3; D gene: TRBD1; CDR3 protein: CASSSGQGDHTIYF; CDR3 DNA: TGCGCCAGCAGCTCCGGACAGGGGGATCACACCATATATTTT
V gene: TRBV5-1; clone size: NA; J gene: TRBJ2-2; D gene: TRBD1; CDR3 protein: CASSRVPGGNTGELFF; CDR3 DNA: TGCGCCAGCAGCCGTGTTCCAGGGGGTAACACCGGGGAGCTGTTTTTT
V gene: TRBV5-1; clone size: NA; J gene: TRBJ1-5; D gene: NA; CDR3 protein: CASSLALNQPQHF; CDR3 DNA: TGCGCCAGCAGCTTGGCCCTTAATCAGCCCCAGCATTTT
V gene: TRBV18; clone size: NA; J gene: TRBJ1-5; D gene: TRBD1; CDR3 protein: CASSPKGQGDQPQHF; CDR3 DNA: TGTGCCAGCTCACCCAAGGGACAGGGCGATCAGCCCCAGCATTTT
V gene: TRBV5-1; clone size: NA; J gene: TRBJ2-5; D gene: NA; CDR3 protein: CASSLDSPKFGETQYF; CDR3 DNA: TGCGCCAGCAGCTTGGACAGCCCTAAGTTCGGAGAGACCCAGTACTTC
V gene: TRBV6-6; clone size: NA; J gene: TRBJ2-1; D gene: NA; CDR3 protein: CASSYSPSSGFF; CDR3 DNA: TGTGCCAGCAGTTACTCCCCCTCCTCGGGGTTCTTC
V gene: TRBV29-1; clone size: NA; J gene: TRBJ1-5; D gene: TRBD1; CDR3 protein: CSVGGQGNQPQHF; CDR3 DNA: TGCAGCGTCGGCGGACAGGGGAATCAGCCCCAGCATTTT
V gene: TRBV18; clone size: NA; J gene: TRBJ1-6; D gene: NA; CDR3 protein: CASSTRGGQNSPLHF; CDR3 DNA: TGTGCCAGCTCCACCAGAGGGGGGCAAAATTCACCCCTCCACTTT
V gene: TRBV2; clone size: NA; J gene: TRBJ2-1; D gene: TRBD2; CDR3 protein: CASRAGTSGGIGQFF; CDR3 DNA: TGTGCCAGCAGAGCCGGGACTAGCGGGGGTATTGGGCAGTTCTTC
V gene: TRBV7-7; clone size: NA; J gene: TRBJ2-5; D gene: NA; CDR3 protein: CASSSLIKTQYF; CDR3 DNA: TGTGCTAGCAGCTCCCTTATAAAGACCCAGTACTTC
V gene: TRBV9; clone size: NA; J gene: TRBJ2-3; D gene: NA; CDR3 protein: CASSGRGVSTDTQYF; CDR3 DNA: TGTGCCAGCAGCGGCAGGGGGGTGAGCACAGATACGCAGTATTTT
V gene: TRBV10-2; clone size: NA; J gene: TRBJ1-3; D gene: NA; CDR3 protein: CASSSGLNSGNTIYF; CDR3 DNA: TGCGCCAGCAGCTCAGGCCTCAACTCTGGAAACACCATATATTTT
V gene: TRBV11-2; clone size: NA; J gene: TRBJ2-5; D gene: TRBD2; CDR3 protein: CASSSLRRGGGGETQYF; CDR3 DNA: TGTGCCAGCAGCTCCCTCCGGCGGGGCGGGGGAGGAGAGACCCAGTACTTC
V gene: TRBV7-3; clone size: NA; J gene: TRBJ1-2; D gene: NA; CDR3 protein: CASSPFGGLGSGYTF; CDR3 DNA: TGTGCCAGCAGCCCTTTTGGGGGGTTAGGAAGTGGCTACACCTTC
V gene: TRBV4-1; clone size: NA; J gene: TRBJ2-2; D gene: TRBD2; CDR3 protein: CASRIPGAGGRTGELFF; CDR3 DNA: TGCGCCAGCAGGATCCCTGGAGCGGGGGGCCGCACCGGGGAGCTGTTTTTT
V gene: TRBV19; clone size: NA; J gene: TRBJ1-5; D gene: NA; CDR3 protein: CASTHRVGNNQPQHF; CDR3 DNA: TGTGCCAGTACTCATAGGGTAGGCAACAATCAGCCCCAGCATTTT
V gene: TRBV18; clone size: NA; J gene: TRBJ2-2; D gene: NA; CDR3 protein: CASSPTGPYTGELFF; CDR3 DNA: TGTGCCAGCTCACCGACAGGTCCTTACACCGGGGAGCTGTTTTTT
V gene: TRBV7-7; clone size: NA; J gene: TRBJ2-5; D gene: TRBD2; CDR3 protein: CASSSGGTSSKTQYF; CDR3 DNA: TGTGCCAGCAGCTCTGGGGGGACTAGCAGTAAGACCCAGTACTTC
V gene: TRBV28; clone size: NA; J gene: TRBJ1-3; D gene: TRBD1; CDR3 protein: CASTGGGNSGNTIYF; CDR3 DNA: TGTGCCAGCACCGGAGGGGGCAACTCTGGAAACACCATATATTTT
V gene: TRBV18; clone size: once; J gene: TRBJ1-4; D gene: NA; CDR3 protein: CASSLPGTSNEKLFF; CDR3 DNA: TGTGCCAGCTCATTACCAGGGACCTCTAATGAAAAACTGTTTTTT
V gene: TRBV19; clone size: NA; J gene: TRBJ1-2; D gene: NA; CDR3 protein: CASINIGTGYGYTF; CDR3 DNA: TGTGCCAGTATTAATATCGGTACAGGCTATGGCTACACCTTC
V gene: TRBV10-3; clone size: NA; J gene: TRBJ1-6; D gene: TRBD1; CDR3 protein: CAISPDRGHGSPLHF; CDR3 DNA: TGTGCCATCAGCCCGGACAGGGGGCATGGGTCACCCCTCCACTTT
V gene: TRBV7-3; clone size: once; J gene: TRBJ2-3; D gene: TRBD2; CDR3 protein: CASSSGLAGSLDTQYF; CDR3 DNA: TGTGCCAGCAGCTCGGGACTAGCGGGGTCTTTAGATACGCAGTATTTT
V gene: TRBV5-1; clone size: NA; J gene: TRBJ2-5; D gene: TRBD2; CDR3 protein: CASSPLAGGETQYF; CDR3 DNA: TGCGCCAGCAGCCCGCTAGCGGGAGGAGAGACCCAGTACTTC
V gene: TRBV5-4; clone size: NA; J gene: TRBJ2-7; D gene: NA; CDR3 protein: CASSLGGLSSYEQYF; CDR3 DNA: TGTGCCAGCAGCTTGGGGGGGCTCAGCTCCTACGAGCAGTACTTC
V gene: TRBV27; clone size: NA; J gene: TRBJ2-5; D gene: NA; CDR3 protein: CASSLGAGQETQYF; CDR3 DNA: TGTGCCAGCAGTTTAGGGGCAGGCCAAGAGACCCAGTACTTC
V gene: TRBV19; clone size: NA; J gene: TRBJ2-2; D gene: TRBD1; CDR3 protein: CASSPGQGETGELFF; CDR3 DNA: TGTGCCAGTAGCCCGGGACAGGGCGAGACCGGGGAGCTGTTTTTT
V gene: TRBV11-1; clone size: NA; J gene: TRBJ1-1; D gene: NA; CDR3 protein: CASSLVGHRRVGDTEAFF; CDR3 DNA: TGTGCCAGCAGCTTAGTGGGGCACCGTAGGGTAGGCGACACTGAAGCTTTCTTT
V gene: TRBV5-3; clone size: once; J gene: TRBJ1-1; D gene: NA; CDR3 protein: CARSCGGVGPNTEAFF; CDR3 DNA: TGTGCCAGAAGCTGCGGCGGGGTGGGCCCTAACACTGAAGCTTTCTTT
V gene: TRBV7-8; clone size: NA; J gene: TRBJ1-1; D gene: NA; CDR3 protein: CASSSYGLLNTEAFF; CDR3 DNA: TGTGCCAGCAGTTCTTACGGGCTACTGAACACTGAAGCTTTCTTT
V gene: TRBV7-9; clone size: NA; J gene: TRBJ2-2; D gene: NA; CDR3 protein: CASSLPQGGTGELFF; CDR3 DNA: TGTGCCAGCAGCTTACCCCAGGGGGGAACCGGGGAGCTGTTTTTT
V gene: TRBV7-8; clone size: NA; J gene: TRBJ1-4; D gene: TRBD1; CDR3 protein: CASSQDRNEKLFF; CDR3 DNA: TGTGCCAGCAGCCAGGACAGGAATGAAAAACTGTTTTTT
V gene: TRBV9; clone size: NA; J gene: TRBJ1-6; D gene: NA; CDR3 protein: CASSEGGRSPLHF; CDR3 DNA: TGTGCCAGCAGCGAGGGGGGGAGGTCACCCCTCCACTTT
V gene: TRBV10-2; clone size: NA; J gene: TRBJ1-6; D gene: NA; CDR3 protein: CASRDTGPNSPLHF; CDR3 DNA: TGCGCCAGCAGGGATACAGGTCCCAATTCACCCCTCCACTTT
V gene: TRBV2; clone size: NA; J gene: TRBJ2-2; D gene: TRBD1; CDR3 protein: CASRPDRSGELFF; CDR3 DNA: TGTGCCAGCAGGCCGGACAGGTCCGGGGAGCTGTTTTTT
V gene: TRBV6-6; clone size: NA; J gene: TRBJ2-5; D gene: NA; CDR3 protein: CASARTERQETQYF; CDR3 DNA: TGTGCCAGCGCTCGGACAGAAAGACAAGAGACCCAGTACTTC
V gene: TRBV5-5; clone size: NA; J gene: TRBJ1-5; D gene: NA; CDR3 protein: CASSPGFGPQHF; CDR3 DNA: TGTGCCAGCAGCCCCGGTTTTGGGCCCCAGCATTTT
V gene: TRBV7-2; clone size: NA; J gene: TRBJ1-1; D gene: NA; CDR3 protein: CASSLRSWNTEAFF; CDR3 DNA: TGTGCCAGCAGCTTACGATCTTGGAACACTGAAGCTTTCTTT
V gene: TRBV27; clone size: NA; J gene: TRBJ1-1; D gene: NA; CDR3 protein: CASSLVLHTEAFF; CDR3 DNA: TGTGCCAGCAGTTTAGTACTGCACACTGAAGCTTTCTTT